This TCR beta chain was found in a study of blood T cell repertoires in COVID-19. Trimming stripped 3 bases from V and 6 bases from J, with 18 bases between. The CDR3 sequence is 17 residues long. Germline lookup yields CDR1 LNHDA and CDR2 SQIVND (reference sequence). The protocol was immunoSEQ multiplex PCR, while the TCRdb copy is restricted to in-frame clones and leaves out a portion. Here the sample spans some 450,000 clones, about 87% being singletons. This chain connects TRBV19 to TRBJ1-6; possibly TRBD1 for D (5 bases). This TCR came from a woman aged 45-60 years with COVID-19, enrolled during active disease. Sequenced material: peripheral blood. Here the CDR3 DNA reads TGTGCCAGTAGTATGGAGGAGGGGAGGGATACTAATTCACCCCTCCACTTT. As protein: CASSMEEGRDTNSPLHF.